The 19 T cell receptor beta chains listed next were all sequenced from one sample in a study of response to subunit inactivated influenza vaccine. TCRdb used MiXCR to reprocess the RT-PCR reads, holding one entry per CDR3 protein. There are over 750,000 distinct CDR3 sequences in the sample; approximately 22% occur only once, and about a tenth lies in the top ten. Sequencing used PBMCs from blood, obtained about 5 days after vaccination. The origin of the receptors is a man in his fifties or sixties who received an inactivated influenza vaccine.

The chain couples TRBV28 to TRBJ2-1, with 10 bases aligning to TRBD2. V dropped 5 bases and J dropped 6; count of bases not matched to a gene: 7. The CDR3 covers 15 residues. Per germline, CDR1 MDHEN and CDR2 SYDVKM. This chain's CDR3 is CASSRSERGGNEQFF. The CDR3 coding sequence is TGTGCCAGCAGTAGATCAGAGCGGGGGGGCAATGAGCAGTTCTTC.

V and J are TRBV5-1 and TRBJ2-5; possible D gene TRBD1, 5 bases. The V end lost 0 bases, the J end lost 9 bases, and 24 bases lay between the germline ends. CDR3 length equals 17 residues. Germline V gene data show CDR1 as SGHRS and CDR2 as YFSETQ. CDR3 nucleotides: TGCGCCAGCAGCTTGGGCCGTGGGGCCGATAGCATTGAGTCCCAGTACTTC. It encodes CASSLGRGADSIESQYF.

The chain carries TRBV20-1 and TRBJ2-5; 8 nucleotides line up with TRBD2. The CDR3 extends over 13 amino acids. CDR1 and CDR2 (germline): DFQATT, SNEGSKA (reference sequence). V shed 6 bases, J shed 2 bases, and the junction held 5 bases outside the gene matches. CDR3 sequence reads: CSAWTSPQETQYF. CDR3 bases: TGCAGTGCCTGGACTAGCCCGCAAGAGACCCAGTACTTC.

The chain carries TRBV4-3 and TRBJ2-2; perhaps TRBD2 as D (5 bases). In germline, CDR1 is LGHNA, CDR2 YSLEER. The CDR3 runs 18 residues. Trimming took off 0 bases at V and 5 bases at J, with 19 bases between the two ends. CDR3 protein: CASSQDIDPSFMTGELFF. The CDR3 DNA follows: TGCGCCAGCAGCCAAGATATCGACCCTAGCTTCATGACCGGGGAGCTGTTTTTT.

The chain is built from TRBV5-6 and TRBJ2-5; D possibly corresponds to TRBD2 (5 bases). Germline V gene lookup returns CDR1 SGHDT and CDR2 YYEEEE. V gave up 4 bases and J gave up 7 bases, with 20 bases separating them. The CDR3 has 15 amino acids. The CDR3 loop is CASSPQRGLEGTQYF. The CDR3 bases are TGTGCCAGCAGCCCACAACGAGGACTCGAGGGGACCCAGTACTTC.

This chain joins TRBV4-1 and TRBJ2-2, with a possible D match to TRBD1 (6 bases). The V and J ends lost 3 bases and 1 base respectively, with 12 bases between them. CDR3 length: 16 residues. Germline-derived CDR1 and CDR2 are MGHRA and YSYEKL. The CDR3 sequence is CASSHVGQRNTGELFF. In DNA, the CDR3 is TGCGCCAGCAGCCACGTTGGACAGAGGAACACCGGGGAGCTGTTTTTT.

In this sample, this clonotype turned up a few times. The chain has TRBV15 and TRBJ2-7; weak D call: TRBD1 (6 bases). Germline V gene lookup returns CDR1 LNHNV and CDR2 YYDKDF (reference sequence). CDR3 length: 14 amino acids. V was shortened by 5 bases and J by 6 bases, with 17 bases between the two germline ends. CDR3 residues: CATSETGSSSEQYF. CDR3 DNA sequence: TGTGCCACCAGCGAGACAGGTTCCTCCAGCGAGCAGTACTTC.

This clonotype has more than one count but fewer than ten. The V call is TRBV5-1, the J call TRBJ2-7; the D call may be TRBD1 or TRBD2 (5 bases each). The CDR3 spans 15 residues. Trimming took 0 bases from V and 6 from J, leaving 16 bases between them. Germline V CDR1 and CDR2: SGHRS, YFSETQ. The CDR3 DNA reads as TGCGCCAGCAGCTTGGCGACAGCGACTGGAGGCGAGCAGTACTTC. Encoded protein: CASSLATATGGEQYF.

As regards this clonotype: A much larger clonotype is one base distant, so this may be a read error. The chain uses TRBV11-2 and TRBJ2-7; no clear D gene. Germline V gene sequence: CDR1 SGHAT, CDR2 FQNNGV. The CDR3 loop spans 13 amino acids. The CDR3 protein is CASSLDPPYEHYF. The CDR3 coding sequence is TGTGCCAGCAGCTTAGATCCCCCCTACGAGCACTACTTC. The entire variable domain, with the rest obtained from reference TRBV11-2 and TRBJ2-7, is as follows: EAGVAQSPRYKIIEKRQSVAFWCNPISGHATLYWYQQILGQGPKLLIQFQNNGVVDDSQLPKDRFSAERLKGVDSTLKIQPAKLEDSAVYLCASSLDPPYEHYFGPGTRLTVT.

The V and J genes are TRBV20-1 and TRBJ2-7; TRBD1 aligns across 11 bases. The germline gives CDR1 DFQATT, CDR2 SNEGSKA (reference sequence). The CDR3 contains 15 residues. V was pared by 4 bases and J by 7 bases, with 12 bases of the junction left unmatched. The CDR3 nucleotides are TGCAGTGCTACCTCCCGGGACAGGGGGGGGAAGGAGCAGTACTTC. Its protein product is CSATSRDRGGKEQYF.

This chain links TRBV27 with TRBJ2-5; 9 bases line up with TRBD1. Trimming removed 5 bases from V and 5 bases from J; junction bases left unmatched: 12. This CDR3 has 16 amino acids. The V gene's germline CDR1 is MNHEY and CDR2 SMNVEV (reference sequence). CDR3 residues: CASSTTGTGLGETQYF. The CDR3 region has the DNA TGTGCCAGCAGTACAACCGGGACAGGGCTTGGTGAGACCCAGTACTTC.

This chain joins TRBV29-1 and TRBJ2-7, with TRBD2 matching 10 bases. The ends lost 8 bases at V and 7 bases at J; junction bases unmatched: 17. Germline V gene lookup returns CDR1 SQVTM and CDR2 ANQGSEA. The CDR3 length is 15 residues. This CDR3 is CSTQVWASGRGEQYF. Here the CDR3 DNA reads TGCAGCACACAAGTCTGGGCTAGCGGGAGAGGGGAGCAGTACTTC.

The gene calls are TRBV25-1 and TRBJ2-1; tentatively, D is TRBD1 (6 bases). The CDR3 has 15 residues. V was cut by 4 bases and J by 5 bases, with 15 bases left in between. The germline gives CDR1 MGHDK, CDR2 SYGVNS. The CDR3 loop reads CASSAIGQLDNEQFF. The CDR3 nucleotides read TGTGCCAGCAGTGCCATCGGACAGCTGGACAATGAGCAGTTCTTC.

V is TRBV7-2 and J is TRBJ2-7, with D possibly TRBD2 on 5 matching bases. This CDR3 comprises 14 residues. The germline CDR1 and CDR2 sequences are SGHTA and FQGNSA. Trimming took off 5 bases at V and 12 bases at J, with 23 bases between the two ends. The CDR3 protein is CASSPNEGFSGGYF. For the CDR3, the DNA is TGTGCCAGCAGCCCTAACGAGGGATTTTCCGGAGGGTACTTC.

The chain employs TRBV7-9 and TRBJ2-7; D remains unclear. This CDR3 is 11 amino acids long. V was pared by 7 bases and J by 5 bases, with 9 bases between. From germline, CDR1 is SEHNR and CDR2 FQNEAQ (reference sequence). CDR3 in amino acids: CASIGLHEQYF. The CDR3 nucleotides are TGTGCCAGCATAGGTTTGCACGAGCAGTACTTC.

The rearrangement joins TRBV5-1 to TRBJ1-1; possibly TRBD1 for D (6 bases). This CDR3 has 13 amino acids. In germline, CDR1 is SGHRS, CDR2 YFSETQ. The V end lost 3 bases, the J end lost 8 bases, and 14 bases lay between the germline ends. As DNA, the CDR3 is TGCGCCAGCAGCTCGCAGACAGGCCCGGAAGCTTTCTTT. This gives the protein CASSSQTGPEAFF.

This rearrangement joins TRBV7-2 to TRBJ2-1; 9 positions match TRBD1. This CDR3 spans 15 amino acids. J was trimmed by 2 bases and V by 5 bases; bases with no gene match: 4. Germline lookup yields CDR1 SGHTA and CDR2 FQGNSA. Here the CDR3 DNA reads TGTGCCAGCAGCGACGGGACAGGGACCTACAATGAGCAGTTCTTC. This encodes CASSDGTGTYNEQFF.

This clonotype was recorded a few times. Because the CDR3's place on the DNA is in doubt, the DNA is left out and the CDR3 is given as listed by TCRdb. This sequence joins TRBV9 and TRBJ2-1; whether TRBD2, the table's D call, matches the DNA was not checked. The CDR3 has 13 amino acids, counting both end residues. CDR1 is SGDLS and CDR2 is YYNGEE in the germline V gene. This CDR3 is CASSVVGSGSVFF.

This clonotype occurred a few times. The chain employs TRBV7-2 and TRBJ1-2, with D possibly matching TRBD1 (5 bases). CDR3 length equals 14 residues. V shed 6 bases and J shed 0 bases, with 11 bases lying between them. Germline loops: CDR1 SGHTA, CDR2 FQGNSA. In DNA, the CDR3 is TGTGCCAGCAGTAATCGACAGTCTAACTATGGCTACACCTTC. This codes for CASSNRQSNYGYTF.